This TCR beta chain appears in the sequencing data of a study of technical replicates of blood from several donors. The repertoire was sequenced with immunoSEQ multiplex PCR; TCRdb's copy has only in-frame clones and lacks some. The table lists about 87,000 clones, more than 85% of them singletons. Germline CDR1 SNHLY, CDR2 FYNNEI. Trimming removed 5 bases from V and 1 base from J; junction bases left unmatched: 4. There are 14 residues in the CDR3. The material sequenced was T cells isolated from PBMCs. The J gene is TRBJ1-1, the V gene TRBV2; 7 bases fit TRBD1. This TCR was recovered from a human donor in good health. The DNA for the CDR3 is TGTGCCAGCAGTCCGGGACAGTGGAACACTGAAGCTTTCTTT. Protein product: CASSPGQWNTEAFF.